The 9 T cell receptor beta chains below all came from one sample that was sequenced in a study of blood T cell repertoires in COVID-19 (dated by TCRdb to 2020 to 2022). The library relied on the immunoSEQ multiplex PCR assay. In its TCRdb copy, this immuneACCESS table keeps in-frame sequences only and misses some clones. Where compared with another copy, unresolved V genes explain less than half of these, and the others have no known cause. Across this sample there are some 310,000 clones, with around nine tenths seen only once. The ten top clones hold less than 9.5% of the sample. Sequencing used PBMCs or T cells enriched from blood (not recorded which). The receptors come from a woman aged 25 to 39 who had recovered from COVID-19.

V usage is TRBV11-2 and J usage is TRBJ2-1; 8 bases align to TRBD2. The germline V gene has CDR1 SGHAT and CDR2 FQNNGV. The CDR3 runs 17 residues. Trimming removed 4 bases from V and 7 bases from J; junction bases left unmatched: 15. In DNA, the CDR3 is TGTGCCAGCAGCTCCCAGAGAAACGGGAGGGGGGTAAATGAGCAGTTCTTC. Amino acid sequence: CASSSQRNGRGVNEQFF.

In DNA, the CDR3 is TGTGCCAGCAGCTTAACAGTAACGAACACTGAAGCTTTCTTT. Translation gives CASSLTVTNTEAFF. The chain couples TRBV13 to TRBJ1-1; D gene ambiguous. V shed 2 bases and J shed 1 base, with 8 bases lying between them. Germline V CDR1 and CDR2: PRHDT, FYEKMQ (reference sequence). The CDR3 totals 14 residues.

The chain joins TRBV11-1 to TRBJ2-1; D is perhaps TRBD2 (6 bases). V lost 5 bases and J lost 10, with 18 bases in between. Germline loops: CDR1 SGHAT, CDR2 FQDESV (reference sequence). This CDR3 comprises 14 residues. Written as DNA, the CDR3 is TGTGCCAGCAGCCTCCGGGCCGGACGGGAGGAGCAGTTCTTC. Amino acid sequence: CASSLRAGREEQFF.

The rearrangement joins TRBV28 to TRBJ2-5, with D possibly being TRBD2 (6 bases). Germline V gene lookup returns CDR1 MDHEN and CDR2 SYDVKM. The V gene lost 5 bases and the J gene lost 2 bases, with 15 bases spanning the gap. The length of the CDR3 is 15 residues. This CDR3 reads CASSRRGRGQETQYF. CDR3 coding DNA: TGTGCCAGCAGTAGGAGGGGACGGGGGCAAGAGACCCAGTACTTC.

The chain recombines TRBV9 with TRBJ2-1; no definite D call. Germline CDR1 is SGDLS and CDR2 is YYNGEE. Trimming took off 0 bases at V and 5 bases at J, with 21 bases between the two ends. The CDR3 has 18 residues. The CDR3 spells CASSVVSSSWAKDNEQFF. For the CDR3, the DNA is TGTGCCAGCAGCGTAGTATCCTCTTCCTGGGCTAAGGACAATGAGCAGTTCTTC. Full variable domain (missing parts from reference TRBV9 and TRBJ2-1): DSGVTQTPKHLITATGQRVTLRCSPRSGDLSVYWYQQSLDQGLQFLIQYYNGEERAKGNILERFSAQQFPDLHSELNLSSLELGDSALYFCASSVVSSSWAKDNEQFFGPGTRLTVL.

This rearrangement joins TRBV25-1 to TRBJ2-1; D is undetermined. The V and J ends lost 5 bases and 1 base respectively, with 12 bases between them. The CDR3 has 15 residues. In germline, CDR1 is MGHDK, CDR2 SYGVNS. The CDR3 loop reads CASSLSFPSYNEQFF. CDR3 coding DNA: TGTGCCAGCAGTTTGTCTTTCCCTTCCTACAATGAGCAGTTCTTC.

This chain connects TRBV4-1 to TRBJ2-7; 9 nucleotides align to TRBD2. Germline lookup yields CDR1 MGHRA and CDR2 YSYEKL. Germline trimming cut 6 bases from V and 1 base from J; bases unmatched to any gene: 7. CDR3 length: 15 amino acids. The CDR3 bases are TGCGCCAGCAGTATGATGCTAGCGGGATCCTACGAGCAGTACTTC. Its translation is CASSMMLAGSYEQYF.

V and J are TRBV28 and TRBJ1-5, with 7 bases lining up with TRBD1. Trimming cost V 6 bases and J 4 bases; bases outside gene matches: 9. The germline CDR1 and CDR2 sequences are MDHEN and SYDVKM. The CDR3 is made up of 15 amino acids. CDR3 amino acids: CASRQLQGRNQPQHF. The CDR3 DNA follows: TGTGCCAGCAGACAACTACAGGGGCGAAATCAGCCCCAGCATTTT.

The chain has TRBV28 and TRBJ2-7; no clear D. The CDR3 runs to 14 residues. Germline lookup yields CDR1 MDHEN and CDR2 SYDVKM. The V and J ends lost 1 base and 2 bases respectively, with 9 bases between them. The CDR3 nucleotides read TGTGCCAGCAGTTTATTGTCAGGCACCTACGAGCAGTACTTC. Its translation: CASSLLSGTYEQYF.